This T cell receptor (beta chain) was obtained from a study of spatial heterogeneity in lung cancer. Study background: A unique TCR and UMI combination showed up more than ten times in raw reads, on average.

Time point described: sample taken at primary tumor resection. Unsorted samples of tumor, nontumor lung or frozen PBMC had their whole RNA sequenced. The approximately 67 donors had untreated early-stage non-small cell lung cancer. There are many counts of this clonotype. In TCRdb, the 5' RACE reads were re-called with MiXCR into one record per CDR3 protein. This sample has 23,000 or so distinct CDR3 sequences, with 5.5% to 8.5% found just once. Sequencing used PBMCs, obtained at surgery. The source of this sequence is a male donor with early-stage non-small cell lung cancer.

The CDR3 bases are TGTGCCAGCAGCACAGACACCGGAGGAAGCACAGATACGCAGTATTTT. Amino acids: CASSTDTGGSTDTQYF. The genes are TRBV5-5 and TRBJ2-3; perhaps TRBD2 as D (5 bases). CDR1 is SGHKS, CDR2 YYEKEE, per germline (reference sequence). The V end was cut by 4 bases, the J end by 0 bases, with 15 bases between. The CDR3 extends over 16 amino acids.